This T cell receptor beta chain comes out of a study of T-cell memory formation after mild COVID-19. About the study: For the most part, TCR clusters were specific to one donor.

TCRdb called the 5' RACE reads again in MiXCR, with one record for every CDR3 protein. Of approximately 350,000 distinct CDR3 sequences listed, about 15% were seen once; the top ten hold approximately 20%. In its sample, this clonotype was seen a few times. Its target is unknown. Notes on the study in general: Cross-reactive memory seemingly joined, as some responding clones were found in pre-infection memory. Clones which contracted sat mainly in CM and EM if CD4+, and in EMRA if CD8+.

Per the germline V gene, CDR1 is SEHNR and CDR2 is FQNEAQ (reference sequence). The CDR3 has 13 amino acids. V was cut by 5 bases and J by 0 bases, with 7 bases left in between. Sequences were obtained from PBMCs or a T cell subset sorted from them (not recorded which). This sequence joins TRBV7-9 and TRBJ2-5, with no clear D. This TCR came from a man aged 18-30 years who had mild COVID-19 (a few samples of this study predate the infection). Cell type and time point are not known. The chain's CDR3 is CASSTDYQETQYF. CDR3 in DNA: TGTGCCAGCAGCACAGATTACCAAGAGACCCAGTACTTC.